The sequence of this TCR beta chain was determined in a study of beta chain features in type 1 diabetes (dated by TCRdb to 2017 to 2018). Describing the broader study: Patients and healthy donors did not differ in mean age, gender distribution, total cell number or subset yield. Across all samples, roughly 110,000,000 sorted cells were examined, and cell number per subset correlated strongly with RNA yield. Regulatory and stem cell-like memory subsets were isolated from only 8 patients and roughly eight healthy donors, whereas naive and central memory subsets came from all 30 or so donors. The study compared TCRB repertoires of sorted circulating CD4+ T cell subsets between recently diagnosed type 1 diabetes patients and matched healthy donors. General conclusions and limits of the study: Shorter templates might have been favored by PCR, but patient and control samples were amplified and corrected together, so both groups would have been affected equally by any skew. HLA sub-analyses involved small numbers of individuals, so any influence of HLA type on TCRB rearrangement remained unresolved. At VDJ recombination sites, patients with type 1 diabetes made fewer insertions and deleted more nucleotides, a pattern implying thymic rearrangement abnormalities. Naive, central memory and regulatory TCRB repertoires appeared to be more alike among patients than among healthy donors. Sequencing cDNA rather than genomic DNA could over-represent highly expressing activated cells, although activation and CD3 levels did not differ between groups. In all four CD4+ subsets, TCRB CDR3 length was moderately but significantly shorter in type 1 diabetes patients.

Each donor gave one peripheral blood draw, roughly 0.12 L on average, collected into heparinised tubes. A BD FACSAria II and a panel including CD45RO, CCR7, CD25, CD127, CD95 and CD27 were used to sort naive, central memory, regulatory and stem cell-like memory CD4+ T cells. A purity above 95% was achieved for all sorted populations. PBMCs were isolated right away by Lymphoprep density gradient centrifugation and were stained directly, without culture. To minimize batch effects, samples were stained and sorted in pairs, one healthy donor with one patient per experiment. As regards this clone: The antigen it binds to is not known. No base qualities exist here, and no much larger clone lies one base off it.

CDR1 and CDR2, per the germline V gene (reference sequence), are SEHNR and FQNEAQ. The CDR3 measures 12 amino acids from cysteine to phenylalanine. The read is trimmed to its CDR3 DNA, 36 bases read in frame from base 1. V is pared back by 5 bases and J by 4 bases, with 8 bases lying between the germline termini. The entire isolated RNA was reverse transcribed using the High Capacity cDNA Reverse Transcription Kit, and thus expressed TCRB transcripts were sequenced. Deep immunoSEQ sequencing was performed on naive, central memory and regulatory T cell samples, with an average of approximately 3.9 million total reads per sample. Sorted cells were lysed in RLT buffer and RNA was extracted with DNase-treated RNeasy Micro or Mini kits, depending on cell number. Each cell subset was processed separately to prevent cross-contamination, with patient and healthy donor samples processed together. Using the immunoSEQ multiplex PCR, TCRB sequences were amplified from cDNA into 87-bp fragments spanning the CDR3 region. Sequencing of the amplicons was performed on the Illumina HiSeq platform. The study's processing was this. PCR bias was computationally corrected using synthetic template baselines, reads within Hamming distance 2 were collapsed, and singletons that could not be merged were discarded. By aligning reads against IMGT, V, D and J genes, CDR3 length, and insertions or deletions at six rearrangement sites were assigned. Within each subset, clonotype counts were normalized to sorted cell number, after which true diversity and Gini coefficients were computed with the tcR R package. The overlap coefficient, calculated on TCRB nucleotide sequences, was used to quantify repertoire sharing. Out-of-frame TCRB sequences from naive cells were analyzed to stand in for the pre-selection repertoire. The source is immuneACCESS, and TCRdb retained only in-frame sequences with V and J called. Part of the clones is not carried over; for the studies checked, unresolved V genes explain less than half of this, and the remainder is unexplained. V, J and clone size derive from that table, while D and trimming were established from the DNA sequence. The sample table holds more than 250,000 clones, of which about a fifth were seen once. About 0.028% of the sample is taken by the ten largest.

The sequencing sample was made of naive CD4+ T cells from blood. What this sample's cell subset or site label stands for: true naive CD4+ T cells. The chain uses TRBV7-9 and TRBJ1-2, with a weak D call of TRBD1 (5 bases match). This receptor was obtained from a woman aged 35 to 49 with type 1 diabetes. The CDR3 has the sequence CASSLDSYGYTF. The nucleotide sequence reads as follows: TGTGCCAGCAGCCTAGACAGCTATGGCTACACCTTC. Reference TRBV7-9 and TRBJ1-2 proteins supply the regions before and after the CDR3; the full variable domain is: DTGVSQNPRHKITKRGQNVTFRCDPISEHNRLYWYRQTLGQGPEFLTYFQNEAQLEKSRLLSDRFSAERPKGSFSTLEIQRTEQGDSAMYLCASSLDSYGYTFGSGTRLTVV.